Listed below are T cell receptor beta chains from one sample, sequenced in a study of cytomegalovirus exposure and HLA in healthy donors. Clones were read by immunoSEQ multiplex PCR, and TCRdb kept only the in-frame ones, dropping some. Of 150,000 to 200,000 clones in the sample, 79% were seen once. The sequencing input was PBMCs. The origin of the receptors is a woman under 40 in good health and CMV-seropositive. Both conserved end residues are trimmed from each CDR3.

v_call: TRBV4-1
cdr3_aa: ASSQEPLGSYEQY

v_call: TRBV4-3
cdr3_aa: ASSQDGAGVNEQF

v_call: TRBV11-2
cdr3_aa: ASSLFSGGSYEQY

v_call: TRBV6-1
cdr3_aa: ASSEAGAPEAF

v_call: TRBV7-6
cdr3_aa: ASSPRGDFTEAF

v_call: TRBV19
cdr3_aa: ASRRDSYTGNTIY

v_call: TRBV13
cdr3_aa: ASSQGTGQRKAF

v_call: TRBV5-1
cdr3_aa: ASTLVSGGPYNEQF

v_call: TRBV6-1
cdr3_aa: ASLQDWPSGNTIY

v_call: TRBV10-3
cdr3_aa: AIRGQGNTEAF

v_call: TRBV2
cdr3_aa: ARITGENTIY

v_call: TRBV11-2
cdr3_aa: ASFNSAGVGFNEQF

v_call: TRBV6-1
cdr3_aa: ASMGMETGSYEQY

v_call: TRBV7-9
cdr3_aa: ASSLTGGFNTQY

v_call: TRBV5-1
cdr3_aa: ASSRDRPRGNEKLF

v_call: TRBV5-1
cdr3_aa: ASSLVSGYYTEAF

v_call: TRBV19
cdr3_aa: AIARTGSSYEQY

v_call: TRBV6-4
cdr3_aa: ASSPEGGAGELF

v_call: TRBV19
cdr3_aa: ASKQGAGEYTEAF

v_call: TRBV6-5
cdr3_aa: ASSRDGGFGDTQY

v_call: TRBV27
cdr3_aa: ASKREQETQY

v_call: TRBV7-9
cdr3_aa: ASSLGGYLNTEAF

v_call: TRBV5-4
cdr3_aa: ASSLGLAGVAGELF

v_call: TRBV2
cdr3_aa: ASSELGAGDWDGYT

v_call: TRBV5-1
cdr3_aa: ASSGTGGGEQY

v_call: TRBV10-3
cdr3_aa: ATRQGTYEQY

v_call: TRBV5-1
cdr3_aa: ASSFWTGGLETQY

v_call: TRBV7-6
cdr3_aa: ASSAQGAGELF

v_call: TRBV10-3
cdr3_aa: AIAPGTGGETQY

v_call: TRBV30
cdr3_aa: AWSVLMKDTQY

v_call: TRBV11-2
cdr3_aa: ASILHPGQAYEQY

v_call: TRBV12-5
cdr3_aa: ASGLVPGQSYEQY

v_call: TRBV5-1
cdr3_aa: ASSRDTYEQY

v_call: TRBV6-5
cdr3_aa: ASKKGDTQY

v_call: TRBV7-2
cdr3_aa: ASSALETQY

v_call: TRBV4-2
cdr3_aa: ASRPVVVEVTGGYT

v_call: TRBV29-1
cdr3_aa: SVEPGLAYSDTQY